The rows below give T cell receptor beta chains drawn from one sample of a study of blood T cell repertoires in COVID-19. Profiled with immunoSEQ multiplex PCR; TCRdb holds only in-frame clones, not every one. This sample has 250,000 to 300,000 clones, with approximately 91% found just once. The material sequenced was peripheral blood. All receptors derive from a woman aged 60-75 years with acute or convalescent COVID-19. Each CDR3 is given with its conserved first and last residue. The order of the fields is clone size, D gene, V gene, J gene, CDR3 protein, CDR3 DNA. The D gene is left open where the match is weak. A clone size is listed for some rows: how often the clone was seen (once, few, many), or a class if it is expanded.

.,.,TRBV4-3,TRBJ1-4,CASSQVLEVNEKLFF,TGCGCCAGCAGCCAAGTACTAGAAGTTAATGAAAAACTGTTTTTT
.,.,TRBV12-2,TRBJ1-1,CASRLEVAGAKNTEAFF,TGTGCAAGTCGCTTAGAGGTTGCTGGGGCCAAGAACACTGAAGCTTTCTTT
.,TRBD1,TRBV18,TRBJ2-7,CASSRDREIEQYF,TGTGCCAGCTCACGGGACAGGGAGATCGAGCAGTACTTC
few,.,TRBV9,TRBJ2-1,CASSVSPPRPGAFNEQFF,TGTGCCAGCAGCGTAAGTCCCCCGCGACCGGGAGCCTTCAATGAGCAGTTCTTC
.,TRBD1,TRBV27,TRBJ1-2,CASSPDRDAYGYTF,TGTGCCAGCAGCCCGGACAGGGATGCCTATGGCTACACCTTC
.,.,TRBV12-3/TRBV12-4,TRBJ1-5,CASGGGNQPQHF,TGTGCCAGCGGCGGCGGCAATCAGCCCCAGCATTTT
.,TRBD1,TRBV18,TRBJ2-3,CASSPSGQGADHTQYF,TGTGCCAGCTCTCCCTCTGGACAGGGGGCGGATCATACGCAGTATTTT
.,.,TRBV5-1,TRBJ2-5,CASSFGPTQETQYF,TGCGCCAGCAGCTTTGGGCCGACACAAGAGACCCAGTACTTC
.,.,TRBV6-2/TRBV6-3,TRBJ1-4,CASSYPTEGATNEKLFF,TGTGCCAGCAGTTACCCGACCGAAGGGGCAACTAATGAAAAACTGTTTTTT
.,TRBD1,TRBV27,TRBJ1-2,CASTSGSGGIYGYTF,TGTGCCAGCACCTCTGGGTCAGGGGGCATCTATGGCTACACCTTC
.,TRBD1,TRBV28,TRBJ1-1,CASSLDRGTEAFF,TGTGCCAGCAGTTTGGACAGGGGCACTGAAGCTTTCTTT
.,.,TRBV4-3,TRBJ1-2,CASSQEIFAGDYGGYTF,TGCGCCAGCAGCCAAGAAATATTCGCAGGTGATTACGGTGGCTACACCTTC
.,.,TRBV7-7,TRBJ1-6,CASSLEGRNSPLHF,TGTGCCAGCAGCTTAGAGGGGCGGAATTCACCCCTCCACTTT
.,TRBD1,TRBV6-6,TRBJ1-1,CASLPTGGGSEAFF,TGTGCCAGCCTCCCGACAGGGGGGGGTTCCGAAGCTTTCTTT
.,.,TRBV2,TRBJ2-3,CASSGPGLRGLSTDTQYF,TGTGCCAGCAGTGGACCGGGACTTCGGGGACTTAGCACAGATACGCAGTATTTT
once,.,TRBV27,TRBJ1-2,CASSFGQNYGYTF,TGTGCCAGCAGTTTCGGACAGAACTATGGCTACACCTTC